These 14 T cell receptor beta chains came from one sample sequenced in a study of T cells in Graves' hyperthyroidism and ophthalmopathy. Using RNA transcripts as the source, TCR beta CDR3 regions were amplified. HTBI primers were employed in a first-round RT-PCR of the TCR CDR3. TCRdb reprocessed the multiplex PCR reads via MiXCR and lists one record per CDR3 protein. The sample holds a few hundred thousand distinct CDR3 sequences, about 18% seen once. The specimen was blood. Source of these receptors: a man younger than 30 with Graves' ophthalmopathy.

This sequence joins TRBV6-1 and TRBJ2-3; 8 nucleotides match TRBD2. The CDR3 is made up of 17 amino acids. The germline V gene has CDR1 MNHNS and CDR2 SASEGT. Trimming cost V 5 bases and J 5 bases; bases outside gene matches: 15. DNA for the CDR3: TGTGCCAGCAGTCCACAGAGTGCGGGGGGCGAGGGAGATACGCAGTATTTT. Protein product: CASSPQSAGGEGDTQYF.

J is TRBJ1-1 and V is TRBV28; D is undetermined. The germline CDR1 and CDR2 sequences are MDHEN and SYDVKM. The ends were cut back, 5 bases at V and 5 bases at J, with 15 bases in the middle. The CDR3 is 14 residues long. As DNA, the CDR3 is TGTGCCAGCAGTACCCCCGGGTCGGTTACTGAAGCTTTCTTT. Protein: CASSTPGSVTEAFF. The full variable domain, rest sourced from reference TRBV28 and TRBJ1-1, is DVKVTQSSRYLVKRTGEKVFLECVQDMDHENMFWYRQDPGLGLRLIYFSYDVKMKEKGDIPEGYSVSREKKERFSLILESASTNQTSMYLCASSTPGSVTEAFFGQGTRLTVV.

Ten or more counts support this clonotype. The V call is TRBV11-2, the J call TRBJ1-2, with D possibly being TRBD1 (6 bases). The CDR3 contains 14 residues. V was cut by 5 bases and J by 8 bases, with 18 bases left in between. The germline gives CDR1 SGHAT, CDR2 FQNNGV. Here the CDR3 reads CASSPGPAGDGYTF. The CDR3 bases are TGTGCCAGCAGCCCTGGGCCGGCAGGGGACGGCTACACCTTC.

The sample holds a few counts of this clonotype. The CDR3 protein is CASSESRTSTGELFF. Written as DNA, the CDR3 is TGTGCCAGCAGTGAAAGTAGGACAAGCACCGGGGAGCTGTTTTTT. This chain joins TRBV2 and TRBJ2-2; a weak D match, TRBD1 (5 bases). This CDR3 region has 15 residues. The V end was cut by 2 bases, the J end by 4 bases, with 11 bases between. Germline values: CDR1 SNHLY, CDR2 FYNNEI. Full variable domain (missing parts from reference TRBV2 and TRBJ2-2): EPEVTQTPSHQVTQMGQEVILRCVPISNHLYFYWYRQILGQKVEFLVSFYNNEISEKSEIFDDQFSVERPDGSNFTLKIRSTKLEDSAMYFCASSESRTSTGELFFGEGSRLTVL.

Details on this clonotype: Germline and junction disagree at one end, which may indicate a read error. The J gene is TRBJ2-7, the V gene TRBV7-2; 11 positions match TRBD2. CDR1 and CDR2 (germline): SGHTA, FQGNSA. The CDR3 is 18 amino acids. The CDR3 DNA reads as TGTGTCAGCAGCTTTTCCACTAGCGGGAGACTAACGATCTACGAGCAGTACTTC. The encoded protein is CVSSFSTSGRLTIYEQYF.

The V call is TRBV20-1, the J call TRBJ1-5, with 10 nucleotides matching TRBD1. After removal of 3 bases from V and 2 bases from J, the junction contained 10 bases not matched to a gene. This CDR3 has 17 amino acids. Per germline, CDR1 DFQATT and CDR2 SNEGSKA (reference sequence). CDR3 DNA: TGCAGTGCTAGCACTACGACAGGGGGCGCAGGCAATCAGCCCCAGCATTTT. Encoded protein: CSASTTTGGAGNQPQHF.

V is TRBV2 and J is TRBJ1-5; D not resolved. The CDR3 has 15 amino acids. Germline V gene data show CDR1 as SNHLY and CDR2 as FYNNEI. V shed 3 bases and J shed 1 base, with 10 bases lying between them. CDR3 sequence reads: CASSESRRSNQPQHF. CDR3 DNA sequence: TGTGCCAGCAGTGAGAGTCGGAGGAGCAATCAGCCCCAGCATTTT.

The V gene is TRBV20-1, the J gene TRBJ1-4; D is possibly TRBD1 (5 bases). The CDR3 is 14 residues long. Germline V lookup: CDR1 DFQATT, CDR2 SNEGSKA (reference sequence). V dropped 6 bases and J dropped 0 bases, with 11 bases sitting between them. The CDR3 DNA sequence: TGCAGTGCAAACGACAGAACAACTAATGAAAAACTGTTTTTT. It translates to CSANDRTTNEKLFF.

This clonotype showed up just a few times. The CDR3 coding sequence is TGTGCCAGCAGTTATCAGGGGCTCAAGATATACGAGCAGTACTTC. As protein: CASSYQGLKIYEQYF. This chain joins TRBV6-1 and TRBJ2-7; possibly TRBD1 for D (6 bases). The germline CDR1 and CDR2 sequences are MNHNS and SASEGT. V was clipped by 5 bases and J by 4 bases, with 18 bases between them. The CDR3 covers 15 residues.

This clonotype was observed at least ten times. This sequence joins TRBV3-1 and TRBJ2-7; 9 bases align to TRBD2. This CDR3 comprises 16 residues. The trim removed 8 bases at V and 0 bases at J, leaving 11 bases unmatched. Germline loops: CDR1 LGHDT, CDR2 YNNKEL (reference sequence). DNA for the CDR3: TGTGCCAGCCGAAGGAATGTAGCGGGGGCCTCCTACGAGCAGTACTTC. Its protein product is CASRRNVAGASYEQYF.

The chain carries TRBV13 and TRBJ2-5, with D tentatively TRBD2 (7 bases). Trimming shortened V by 6 bases and J by 3 bases, and 20 bases separated the two germline ends. Looked up from germline, CDR1 is PRHDT and CDR2 is FYEKMQ (reference sequence). The CDR3 is made up of 16 amino acids. The CDR3 sequence is CASSPRGEGGEETQYF. The CDR3 DNA reads as TGTGCCAGCAGTCCAAGGGGGGAGGGGGGAGAAGAGACCCAGTACTTC.

Concerning this clonotype itself: This may stem from a read error, because a much larger clone lies one nucleotide away. The chain has TRBV12-3 or TRBV12-4 and TRBJ2-5; maybe TRBD1 (6 bases). Trimming removed 7 bases from V and 2 bases from J, with 17 bases in between. This CDR3 has 15 amino acids. The CDR3, as DNA: TGTGCCAGCATTCTCAAGGACAGAAATCAAGAGACCCAGTACTTC. This codes for CASILKDRNQETQYF.

The chain couples TRBV7-2 to TRBJ2-7; no definite D call. The V gene lost 5 bases and the J gene lost 0 bases, with 5 bases spanning the gap. Germline CDR1 is SGHTA and CDR2 is FQGNSA. This CDR3 comprises 12 residues. The CDR3 region has the DNA TGTGCCAGCAGCCGCCTCTCCTACGAGCAGTACTTC. Its translation is CASSRLSYEQYF. Full variable domain (missing parts from reference TRBV7-2 and TRBJ2-7): GAGVSQSPSNKVTEKGKDVELRCDPISGHTALYWYRQSLGQGLEFLIYFQGNSAPDKSGLPSDRFSAERTGGSVSTLTIQRTQQEDSAVYLCASSRLSYEQYFGPGTRLTVT.

This sequence joins TRBV6-2 or TRBV6-3 and TRBJ1-1, with TRBD1 as a possible D gene (5 bases). CDR3 length: 14 amino acids. V lost 6 bases, J lost 2 bases, and 13 bases lay in between. Germline V lookup: CDR1 MNHEY, CDR2 SVGEGT. The CDR3, as DNA: TGTGCCAGCAGGTCGGGGAGGGGTAACACTGAAGCTTTCTTT. Translated: CASRSGRGNTEAFF.